This TCR beta chain appears in the sequencing data of a study of CD8+CD57+ T cells in acquired aplastic anemia listed by TCRdb under 2018. About the study as a whole: Extracted DNA from sorted CD4+ and CD8+ cells averaged 3.2 ug, ranging from roughly 0.19 to 27.4 ug. Mean read counts for healthy donor samples were 8.5 million to 10.8 million for CD4+ cells and 11.0 million for CD8+ cells. The study at large found these results: Patients and healthy controls showed no significant difference in CD8+ Simpson's diversity (P=0.060). Around 30 CD8+ CDR3 sequences were found to be shared between patients and controls, but these sequences appeared to be highly expressed in patients and within the immunodominant clones of the patients.

The study deep-sequenced TCR repertoires of sorted CD4+ and CD8+ blood T cells from severe aplastic anemia patients and healthy subjects. Ficoll-Paque density gradient centrifugation was used to isolate peripheral blood mononuclear cells. Before DNA extraction, CD4+ and CD8+ T cells were sorted with FACS or magnetic beads. Notes on this clonotype: Its antigen target is currently unknown. No quality values exist for individual bases; no much larger clone is one base distant.

Genomic DNA was used as template for profiling of TCR beta VDJ combinations and CDR3 sequences. TCR repertoire sequencing was run on an Illumina HiSeq 2000. From the authors' description of their analysis: Repertoires were assessed using TRBV/TRBJ rearrangement plots, CDR3 size and DJ length profiles, and Simpson's diversity index. The immunodominant clone was defined as the most abundant DNA sequence in deep sequencing data. CDR3 amino acid sequences were screened for sharing across subjects and were compared with published repertoires and the VDJdb database. Using fastp at Q25 and MiXCR, TCRdb reprocessed the public reads and kept productive beta chains. Here each entry gathers all rows of one CDR3 protein and keeps the most common genes and DNA. The V and J calls and clone size are TCRdb's, not the authors'. The sample table shows about 400,000 distinct CDR3 sequences, and around 72% are seen once. Of the sample, less than 4% falls within the top ten clones.

The germline V gene specifies SGHVS as CDR1 and FQNEAQ as CDR2. V lost 9 bases and J lost 8 bases; the stretch between them is 13 bases long. Taken from cysteine to phenylalanine, the CDR3 has 11 residues. Of the read, only the CDR3 DNA is kept; its 33 bases are in frame from base 1. The sequenced sample was sorted CD4+, CD8+, or CD8+CD57+ T cells (not recorded which) from PBMCs. The V gene is TRBV7-8 and the J gene is TRBJ1-2; the D gene identity is not certain. The receptor comes from a human donor in good health, serving as a control. The DNA sequence reads TGTGCCAGTAGTATGGGCGGGGGCTACACCTTC. Its translation reads: CASSMGGGYTF.